This T cell receptor (beta chain) was sequenced during a study of metastatic and nonmetastatic thyroid tumors. V dropped 4 bases and J dropped 10 bases, with 20 bases sitting between them. The CDR3 contains 15 residues. Looked up from germline, CDR1 is SGHRS and CDR2 is YFSETQ. Thyroid surgery was preceded by no treatment in any patient. This clone was detected ten times or more. The same CDR3 arises from other DNA sequences in this sample as well. TCRdb used MiXCR to call clones anew from the PCR reads. The sample holds around 35,000 clones, 16% seen once. Sequenced material: blood. This TCR was recovered from a female donor with papillary thyroid cancer or a benign thyroid nodule (not recorded which). Some clones in this sample may be carry-over from other donors' samples. The rearrangement uses TRBV5-1 and TRBJ1-4; possible D gene TRBD1, 5 bases. Written as DNA, the CDR3 is TGCGCCAGCAGCCCCGGAGGGACGACCGGAGGAAAACTGTTTTTT. It encodes CASSPGGTTGGKLFF.